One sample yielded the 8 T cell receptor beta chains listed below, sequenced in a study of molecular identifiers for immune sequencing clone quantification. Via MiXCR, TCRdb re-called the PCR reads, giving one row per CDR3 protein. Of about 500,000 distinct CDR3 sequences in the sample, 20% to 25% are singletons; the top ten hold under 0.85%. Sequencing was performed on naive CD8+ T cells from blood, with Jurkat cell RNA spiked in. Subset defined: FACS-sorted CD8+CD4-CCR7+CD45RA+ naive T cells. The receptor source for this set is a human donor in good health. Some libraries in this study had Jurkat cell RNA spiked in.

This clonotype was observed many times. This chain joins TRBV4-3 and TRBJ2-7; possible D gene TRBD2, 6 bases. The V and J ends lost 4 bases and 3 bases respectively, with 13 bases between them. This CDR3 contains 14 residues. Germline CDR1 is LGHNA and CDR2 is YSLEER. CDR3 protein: CASSRETGDYEQYF. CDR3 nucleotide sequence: TGCGCCAGCAGCCGAGAGACGGGGGACTACGAGCAGTACTTC.

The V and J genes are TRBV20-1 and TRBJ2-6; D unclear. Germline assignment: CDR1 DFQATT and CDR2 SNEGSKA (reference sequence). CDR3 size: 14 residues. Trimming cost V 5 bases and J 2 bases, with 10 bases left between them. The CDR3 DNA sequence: TGCAGTGCTCAGGACCGACCTGGGGCCAACGTCCTGACTTTC. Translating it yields CSAQDRPGANVLTF.

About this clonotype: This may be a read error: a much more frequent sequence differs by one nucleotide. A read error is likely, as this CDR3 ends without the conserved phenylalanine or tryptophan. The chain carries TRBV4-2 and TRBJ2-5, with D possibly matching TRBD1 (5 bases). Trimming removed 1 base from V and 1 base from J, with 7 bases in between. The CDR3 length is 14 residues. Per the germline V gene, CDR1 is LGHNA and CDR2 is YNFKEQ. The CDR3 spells CASSQGQFQETQYS. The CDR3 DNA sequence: TGTGCCAGCAGCCAAGGACAGTTCCAAGAGACCCAGTACTCC.

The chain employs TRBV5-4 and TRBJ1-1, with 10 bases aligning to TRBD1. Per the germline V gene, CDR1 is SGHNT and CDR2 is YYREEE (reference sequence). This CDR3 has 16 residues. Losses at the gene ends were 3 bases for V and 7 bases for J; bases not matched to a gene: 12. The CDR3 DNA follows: TGTGCCAGCAGCTGGGAGAGTGGACAGGGGGAAAATGAAGCTTTCTTT. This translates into CASSWESGQGENEAFF.

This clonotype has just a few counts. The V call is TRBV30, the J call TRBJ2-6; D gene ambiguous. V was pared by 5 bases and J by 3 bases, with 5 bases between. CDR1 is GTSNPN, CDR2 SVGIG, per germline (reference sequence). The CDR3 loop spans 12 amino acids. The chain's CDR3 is CAWLYGANVLTF. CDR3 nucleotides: TGTGCCTGGCTATATGGGGCCAACGTCCTGACTTTC. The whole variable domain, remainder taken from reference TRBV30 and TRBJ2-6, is SQTIHQWPATLVQPVGSPLSLECTVEGTSNPNLYWYRQAAGRGLQLLFYSVGIGQISSEVPQNLSASRPQDRQFILSSKKLLLSDSGFYLCAWLYGANVLTFGAGSRLTVL.

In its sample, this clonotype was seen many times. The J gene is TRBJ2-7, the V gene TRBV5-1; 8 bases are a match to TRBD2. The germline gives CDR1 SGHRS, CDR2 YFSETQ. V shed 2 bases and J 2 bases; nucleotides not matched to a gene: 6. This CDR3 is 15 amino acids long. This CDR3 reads CASSLISGETYEQYF. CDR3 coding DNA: TGCGCCAGCAGCTTAATTAGCGGGGAAACCTACGAGCAGTACTTC.

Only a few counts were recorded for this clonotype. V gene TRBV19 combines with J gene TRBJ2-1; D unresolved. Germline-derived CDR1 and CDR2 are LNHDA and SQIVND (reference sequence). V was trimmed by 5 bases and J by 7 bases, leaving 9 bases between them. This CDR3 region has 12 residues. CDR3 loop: CASSPARNEQFF. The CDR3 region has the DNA TGTGCCAGTAGTCCAGCACGGAATGAGCAGTTCTTC.

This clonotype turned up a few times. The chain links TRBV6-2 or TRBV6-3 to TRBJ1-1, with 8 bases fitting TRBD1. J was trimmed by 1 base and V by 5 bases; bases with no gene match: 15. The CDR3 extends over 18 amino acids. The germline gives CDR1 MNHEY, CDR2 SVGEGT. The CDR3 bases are TGTGCCAGCAGTACCGACAGGGGAATTGGCCGTGAGAACACTGAAGCTTTCTTT. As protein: CASSTDRGIGRENTEAFF.